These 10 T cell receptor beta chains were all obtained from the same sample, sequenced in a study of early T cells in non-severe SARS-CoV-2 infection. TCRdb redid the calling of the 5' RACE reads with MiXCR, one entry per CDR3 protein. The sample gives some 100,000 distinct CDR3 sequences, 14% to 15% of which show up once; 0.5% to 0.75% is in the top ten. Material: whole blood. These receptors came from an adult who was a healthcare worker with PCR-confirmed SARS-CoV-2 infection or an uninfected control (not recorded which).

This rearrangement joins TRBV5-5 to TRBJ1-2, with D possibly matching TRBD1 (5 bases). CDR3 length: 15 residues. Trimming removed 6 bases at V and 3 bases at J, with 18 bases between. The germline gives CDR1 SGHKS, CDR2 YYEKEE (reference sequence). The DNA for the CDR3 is TGTGCCAGCAACCTGGATACAGGACTCCACTATGGCTACACCTTC. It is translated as CASNLDTGLHYGYTF.

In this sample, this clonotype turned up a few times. CDR3 DNA: TGTGCCAGCAGTTACCAACTCCATCCCAGGGGGGCAAATAACAATGAGCAGTTCTTC. It translates to CASSYQLHPRGANNNEQFF. The genes are TRBV6-2 or TRBV6-3 and TRBJ2-1; D is possibly TRBD1 (7 bases). V was cut by 2 bases and J by 5 bases, with 25 bases left in between. CDR1 MNHEY and CDR2 SVGEGT come from the germline V gene. The CDR3 covers 19 residues.

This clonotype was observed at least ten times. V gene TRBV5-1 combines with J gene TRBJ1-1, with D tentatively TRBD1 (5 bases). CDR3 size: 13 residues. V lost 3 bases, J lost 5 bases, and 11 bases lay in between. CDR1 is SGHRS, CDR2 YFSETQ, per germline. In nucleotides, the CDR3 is TGCGCCAGCAGCTCCCTACAGGAAACTGAAGCTTTCTTT. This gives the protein CASSSLQETEAFF.

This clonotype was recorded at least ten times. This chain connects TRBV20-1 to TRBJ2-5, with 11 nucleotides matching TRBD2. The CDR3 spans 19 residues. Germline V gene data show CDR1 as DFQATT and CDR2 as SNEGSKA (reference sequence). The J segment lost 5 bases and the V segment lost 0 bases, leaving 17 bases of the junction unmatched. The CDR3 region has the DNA TGCAGTGCTAGAGACGCCAAGACACTCACTAGCGGGGGTCCGGAGACCCAGTACTTC. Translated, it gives CSARDAKTLTSGGPETQYF.

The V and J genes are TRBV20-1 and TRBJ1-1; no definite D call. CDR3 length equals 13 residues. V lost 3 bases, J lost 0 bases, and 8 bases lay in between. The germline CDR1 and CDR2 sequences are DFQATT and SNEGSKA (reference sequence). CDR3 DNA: TGCAGTGCTAGGATGTTCATGAACACTGAAGCTTTCTTT. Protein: CSARMFMNTEAFF.

The CDR3 protein is CASSSTPRRHEQYV. The CDR3 DNA is TGTGCCAGCAGTTCCACACCACGAAGACACGAGCAGTACGTC. This sequence joins TRBV6-2 or TRBV6-3 and TRBJ2-7; D uncertain. V was trimmed by 4 bases and J by 5 bases, leaving 15 bases between them. The germline V gene has CDR1 MNHEY and CDR2 SVGEGT. The CDR3 consists of 14 residues.

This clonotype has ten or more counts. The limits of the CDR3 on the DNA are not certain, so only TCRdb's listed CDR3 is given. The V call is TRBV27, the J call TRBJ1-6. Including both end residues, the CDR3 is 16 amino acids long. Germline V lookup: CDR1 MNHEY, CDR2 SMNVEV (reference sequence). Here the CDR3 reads CASSFLESSYNSPLHF.

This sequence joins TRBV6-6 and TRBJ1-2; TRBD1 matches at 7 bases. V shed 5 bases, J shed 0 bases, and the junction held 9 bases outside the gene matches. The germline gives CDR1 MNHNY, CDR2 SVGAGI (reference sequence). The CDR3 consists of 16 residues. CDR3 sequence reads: CASSRNRGAANYGYTF. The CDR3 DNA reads TGTGCCAGCAGTCGTAACAGGGGAGCGGCTAACTATGGCTACACCTTC.

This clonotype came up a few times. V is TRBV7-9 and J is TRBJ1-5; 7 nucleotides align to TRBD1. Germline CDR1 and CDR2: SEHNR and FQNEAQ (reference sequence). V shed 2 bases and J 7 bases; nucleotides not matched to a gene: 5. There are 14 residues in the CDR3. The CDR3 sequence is CASSLTGEGQPQHF. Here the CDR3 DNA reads TGTGCCAGCAGCTTAACAGGGGAAGGACAGCCCCAGCATTTT.

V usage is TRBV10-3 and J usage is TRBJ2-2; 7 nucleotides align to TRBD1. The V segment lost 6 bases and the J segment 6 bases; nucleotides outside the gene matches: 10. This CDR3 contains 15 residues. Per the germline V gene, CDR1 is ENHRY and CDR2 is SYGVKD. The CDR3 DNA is TGTGCCATCAGACAGACAGGGTCCGTTGCCGGGGAGCTGTTTTTT. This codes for CAIRQTGSVAGELFF.